Listed below are T cell receptor beta chains from one sample, sequenced in a study of blood T cell repertoires in COVID-19. Here immunoSEQ multiplex PCR was the method, and the copy in TCRdb shows in-frame clones only, minus some. This table holds some 150,000 clones, approximately 87% found once. Sequencing used peripheral blood. All receptors derive from a woman aged 55-69 years with COVID-19, enrolled during active disease. CDR3s leave out the opening cysteine and the closing phenylalanine or tryptophan. Fields, in order: CDR3 protein, V gene, D gene. A D gene is named only where the DNA matches it firmly.

CDR3aa: ASSLGLAGVETQY; v_gene: TRBV5-4; d_gene: TRBD2
CDR3aa: ASSSGQGILNEQF; v_gene: TRBV19; d_gene: TRBD1
CDR3aa: ASSASTVYEQY; v_gene: TRBV7-9; d_gene: .
CDR3aa: ASSYQGGDIQY; v_gene: TRBV7-3; d_gene: TRBD2
CDR3aa: ATRETREPHPYGYT; v_gene: TRBV24-1; d_gene: .
CDR3aa: AWSVWNPGPLREKLF; v_gene: TRBV30; d_gene: .
CDR3aa: ASSIGRDRTHEQY; v_gene: TRBV19; d_gene: .
CDR3aa: AIAMGTKRNTIY; v_gene: TRBV6-5; d_gene: .
CDR3aa: ASRGTGSTGELF; v_gene: TRBV19; d_gene: TRBD1
CDR3aa: ASSSTGTGSHEQY; v_gene: TRBV7-8; d_gene: .
CDR3aa: ASSYWQGSAEQY; v_gene: TRBV6-6; d_gene: .
CDR3aa: ASSLRGHNQPQH; v_gene: TRBV7-8; d_gene: .
CDR3aa: AWSVRRASGKVTQY; v_gene: TRBV30; d_gene: TRBD2
CDR3aa: ASSSEGFGAF; v_gene: TRBV6-5; d_gene: .
CDR3aa: ASSSYSSSYEQY; v_gene: TRBV7-8; d_gene: .
CDR3aa: AWRPPGRPNTEAF; v_gene: TRBV30; d_gene: .
CDR3aa: ATSRVPAYNSPLH; v_gene: TRBV15; d_gene: .
CDR3aa: ASSQVPSGASTDTQY; v_gene: TRBV4-2; d_gene: TRBD2
CDR3aa: ASSYPSLNNEQF; v_gene: TRBV5-1; d_gene: .
CDR3aa: ASSYSNRGNQPQH; v_gene: TRBV6-2/TRBV6-3; d_gene: .
CDR3aa: ASSYGTGVSYGYT; v_gene: TRBV7-2; d_gene: TRBD1
CDR3aa: ASSPGLYAYEQY; v_gene: TRBV5-1; d_gene: .
CDR3aa: ASSPVGFSYEQY; v_gene: TRBV7-8; d_gene: .
CDR3aa: ASSQETGVTEAF; v_gene: TRBV4-3; d_gene: .
CDR3aa: ASSEDVGLHANTQY; v_gene: TRBV6-1; d_gene: .
CDR3aa: ASSWSLGEKLF; v_gene: TRBV12-3/TRBV12-4; d_gene: .
CDR3aa: ASTGREYTGELF; v_gene: TRBV11-3; d_gene: .
CDR3aa: ASSSRQGGGPNEQF; v_gene: TRBV5-4; d_gene: TRBD1
CDR3aa: ASSLEGGGSSYNEQF; v_gene: TRBV7-7; d_gene: .
CDR3aa: ASSLASGAEKLF; v_gene: TRBV7-8; d_gene: .
CDR3aa: ASSRGIYGYT; v_gene: TRBV7-8; d_gene: .
CDR3aa: ASSSGTSVRRPQH; v_gene: TRBV6-5; d_gene: .
CDR3aa: ATSGPVIAGGYEQY; v_gene: TRBV24-1; d_gene: TRBD2
CDR3aa: ASGNRDRGLNEQF; v_gene: TRBV4-2; d_gene: TRBD1
CDR3aa: ASSLTGTGWRYNEQF; v_gene: TRBV7-8; d_gene: TRBD1
CDR3aa: ASVSGGNQPQH; v_gene: TRBV28; d_gene: .
CDR3aa: ASSTWTDEAF; v_gene: TRBV6-2/TRBV6-3; d_gene: .
CDR3aa: ASSLEAGFDQPQH; v_gene: TRBV7-9; d_gene: .
CDR3aa: ASSLARDSLATNEKLF; v_gene: TRBV7-2; d_gene: TRBD1
CDR3aa: SVTDEAF; v_gene: TRBV29-1; d_gene: .
CDR3aa: ASSSDGGDEQY; v_gene: TRBV5-5; d_gene: .
CDR3aa: ASSYLGGAGELF; v_gene: TRBV6-2/TRBV6-3; d_gene: .
CDR3aa: ASSQDGGGSFNEQF; v_gene: TRBV4-3; d_gene: .
CDR3aa: ASSFSGGSYEQY; v_gene: TRBV27; d_gene: TRBD2
CDR3aa: ASSNGQGTGEQY; v_gene: TRBV28; d_gene: TRBD1
CDR3aa: ATSDDRGGSVGPMGYEQY; v_gene: TRBV24-1; d_gene: TRBD1
CDR3aa: ATAGQGRFQPQH; v_gene: TRBV24-1; d_gene: TRBD1
CDR3aa: ASSLKGGAGFGTDTQY; v_gene: TRBV5-6; d_gene: TRBD1
CDR3aa: AISDTGAPNTGELF; v_gene: TRBV10-3; d_gene: TRBD1
CDR3aa: ASSSWGQTEAF; v_gene: TRBV12-3/TRBV12-4; d_gene: .
CDR3aa: SVVYGTGDYEQY; v_gene: TRBV29-1; d_gene: TRBD1
CDR3aa: ASSRGTSGGETQY; v_gene: TRBV5-1; d_gene: TRBD2
CDR3aa: ASSPGQDYGYT; v_gene: TRBV11-2; d_gene: TRBD1